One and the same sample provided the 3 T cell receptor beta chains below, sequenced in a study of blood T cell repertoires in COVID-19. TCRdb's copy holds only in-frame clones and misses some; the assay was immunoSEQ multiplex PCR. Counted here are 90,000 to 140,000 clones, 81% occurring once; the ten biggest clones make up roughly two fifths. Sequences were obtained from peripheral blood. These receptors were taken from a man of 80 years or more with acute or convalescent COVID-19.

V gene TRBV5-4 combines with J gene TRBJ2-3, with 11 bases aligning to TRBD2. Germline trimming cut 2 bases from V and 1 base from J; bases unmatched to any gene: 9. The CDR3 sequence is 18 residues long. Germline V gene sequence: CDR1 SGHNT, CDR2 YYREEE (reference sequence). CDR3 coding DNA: TGTGCCAGCAGCTTTGGGGCTAGCGGGAGGAGAGGCACAGATACGCAGTATTTT. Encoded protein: CASSFGASGRRGTDTQYF. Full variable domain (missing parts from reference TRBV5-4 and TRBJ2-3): ETGVTQSPTHLIKTRGQQVTLRCSSQSGHNTVSWYQQALGQGPQFIFQYYREEENGRGNFPPRFSGLQFPNYSSELNVNALELDDSALYLCASSFGASGRRGTDTQYFGPGTRLTVL.

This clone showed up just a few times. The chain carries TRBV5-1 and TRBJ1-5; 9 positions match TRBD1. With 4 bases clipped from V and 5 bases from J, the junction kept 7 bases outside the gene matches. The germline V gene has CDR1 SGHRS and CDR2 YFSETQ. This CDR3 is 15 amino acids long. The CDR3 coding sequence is TGCGCCAGCAGCCCGGGACAGGGAGGATATCAGCCCCAGCATTTT. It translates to CASSPGQGGYQPQHF.

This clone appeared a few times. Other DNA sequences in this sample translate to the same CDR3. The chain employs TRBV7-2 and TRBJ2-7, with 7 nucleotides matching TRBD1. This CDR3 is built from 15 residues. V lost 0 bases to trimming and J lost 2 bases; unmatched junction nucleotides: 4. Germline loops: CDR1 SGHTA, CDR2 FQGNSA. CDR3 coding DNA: TGTGCCAGCAGCTTAGCCCCGCAGGGGGCCTACGAGCAGTACTTC. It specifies CASSLAPQGAYEQYF. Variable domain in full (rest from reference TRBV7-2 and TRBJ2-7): GAGVSQSPSNKVTEKGKDVELRCDPISGHTALYWYRQSLGQGLEFLIYFQGNSAPDKSGLPSDRFSAERTGGSVSTLTIQRTQQEDSAVYLCASSLAPQGAYEQYFGPGTRLTVT.